This T cell receptor (beta chain) came from a study of cytomegalovirus exposure and HLA in healthy donors. As for this clone: Its matching antigen is unknown.

Using immunoSEQ multiplex PCR, the repertoire was profiled, and TCRdb retains in-frame clones only, with some absent. The data contain 140,000 or so clones, about 89% of them singletons. The ends lost 4 bases at V and 0 bases at J; junction bases unmatched: 8. Germline assignment: CDR1 SGDLS and CDR2 YYNGEE. CDR3 size: 16 residues. Findings of the study overall: Testing in vitro showed a few CMV-associated chains specific for CMV antigens.

The sequenced sample consisted of PBMCs. This chain joins TRBV9 and TRBJ2-7; 9 bases fit TRBD1. The origin of this receptor is a young man in good health and CMV-seronegative. CDR3 DNA: TGTGCCAGCAGCCCTGGACAGGGGTCCGTCTCCTACGAGCAGTACTTC. Protein sequence: CASSPGQGSVSYEQYF. Full variable domain (remainder filled in from reference TRBV9 and TRBJ2-7): DSGVTQTPKHLITATGQRVTLRCSPRSGDLSVYWYQQSLDQGLQFLIQYYNGEERAKGNILERFSAQQFPDLHSELNLSSLELGDSALYFCASSPGQGSVSYEQYFGPGTRLTVT.